This T cell receptor (beta chain) was found in a study of T cells in Graves' hyperthyroidism and ophthalmopathy. Study observations and caveats: Expanded thyroid clonotypes (above 0.001) were mostly also found in blood. A median approximately 6.5 months before onset, the model predicted ophthalmopathy. A model of 13 V-J pairs discriminated ophthalmopathy from stable hyperthyroidism.

Pregnant or lactating patients were excluded, as were those with uncontrolled infection or other autoimmune disease. This clonotype was found a few times. The antigen is undetermined. The TCR beta CDR3 regions underwent amplification using RNA transcripts as the source. The HTBI primer set was used in a first-round RT-PCR of the TCR CDR3. A single record per CDR3 protein comes from TCRdb applying MiXCR to the multiplex PCR reads. Among 300,000 to 450,000 distinct CDR3 sequences listed, about 17% were seen once. The CDR3 has 16 residues. Germline assignment: CDR1 SGHTA and CDR2 FQGNSA. The ends lost 3 bases at V and 9 bases at J; junction bases unmatched: 13.

The sample taken for sequencing was blood. The chain carries TRBV7-2 and TRBJ2-2, with 7 bases matching TRBD1. The source of this sequence is a woman in her twenties or thirties with Graves' hyperthyroidism that later progressed to Graves' ophthalmopathy. The CDR3 region is CASSFGRGQGPRELFF. CDR3 bases: TGTGCCAGCAGCTTCGGTAGGGGGCAGGGGCCCCGGGAGCTGTTTTTT.